A selection of T cell receptor beta chains follows, all from one sample in a study of T-cell memory formation after mild COVID-19. TCRdb processed the 5' RACE reads anew with MiXCR; each CDR3 protein has one entry. The sample records about 400,000 distinct CDR3 sequences, 20% to 30% being singletons. Sequences were obtained from PBMCs or a T cell subset sorted from them (not recorded which). The receptors were sampled from an adult woman who had mild COVID-19 (a few samples of this study predate the infection). Cell type and time point are not known. Each CDR3 is given with its conserved first and last residue. A D gene is named only where the DNA matches it firmly. Expanded clones are given a class, and other clones once, few, many or no size at all.

j_call: TRBJ2-5
v_call: TRBV9
clone_size: .
d_call: TRBD2
cdr3_aa: CASSVQSAGDRETQYF
cdr3_nt: TGTGCCAGCAGCGTTCAGAGTGCGGGAGATCGAGAGACCCAGTACTTC

j_call: TRBJ1-4
v_call: TRBV5-1
clone_size: .
d_call: TRBD1
cdr3_aa: CASSLTGGDMLGNEKLFF
cdr3_nt: TGCGCCAGCAGCTTGACAGGGGGCGACATGTTGGGAAATGAAAAACTGTTTTTT

j_call: TRBJ1-1
v_call: TRBV20-1
clone_size: .
d_call: TRBD1
cdr3_aa: CSARDLGTGTEAFF
cdr3_nt: TGCAGTGCTAGAGATTTAGGGACAGGGACTGAAGCTTTCTTT

j_call: TRBJ2-3
v_call: TRBV9
clone_size: few
d_call: .
cdr3_aa: CASSVLPLLDTQYF
cdr3_nt: TGTGCCAGCAGCGTGCTGCCCCTCTTAGATACGCAGTATTTT

j_call: TRBJ1-4
v_call: TRBV5-1
clone_size: few
d_call: TRBD1
cdr3_aa: CASSLLGQGHEKLFF
cdr3_nt: TGCGCCAGCAGCTTGCTCGGACAGGGGCATGAAAAACTGTTTTTT

j_call: TRBJ1-3
v_call: TRBV6-5
clone_size: .
d_call: .
cdr3_aa: CASSYSSSWGNTIYF
cdr3_nt: TGTGCCAGCAGTTACTCCTCCTCATGGGGAAACACCATATATTTT

j_call: TRBJ2-1
v_call: TRBV7-2
clone_size: many
d_call: .
cdr3_aa: CASSHRGGGFSYNEQFF
cdr3_nt: TGTGCCAGCAGCCACAGAGGAGGGGGTTTCTCCTACAATGAGCAGTTCTTC

j_call: TRBJ2-5
v_call: TRBV20-1
clone_size: .
d_call: .
cdr3_aa: CSVIGHGGQETQYF
cdr3_nt: TGCAGTGTGATTGGGCACGGGGGCCAAGAGACCCAGTACTTC

j_call: TRBJ2-7
v_call: TRBV12-3/TRBV12-4
clone_size: few
d_call: TRBD1
cdr3_aa: CASSSAGQGTYEQYF
cdr3_nt: TGTGCCAGCAGTTCGGCGGGACAGGGGACCTACGAGCAGTACTTC

j_call: TRBJ2-7
v_call: TRBV29-1
clone_size: few
d_call: TRBD1
cdr3_aa: CSAGQGLSYEQYF
cdr3_nt: TGCAGCGCTGGACAGGGACTCTCCTACGAGCAGTACTTC

j_call: TRBJ2-5
v_call: TRBV15
clone_size: few
d_call: TRBD1
cdr3_aa: CATSPITLDRGHQETQYF
cdr3_nt: TGTGCCACCAGCCCTATTACGTTGGACAGGGGCCATCAAGAGACCCAGTACTTC

j_call: TRBJ2-3
v_call: TRBV7-8
clone_size: few
d_call: .
cdr3_aa: CASQRAVDTQYF
cdr3_nt: TGTGCCAGCCAAAGGGCTGTGGATACGCAGTATTTT

j_call: TRBJ2-3
v_call: TRBV5-4
clone_size: .
d_call: .
cdr3_aa: CASSARTLPDTQYF
cdr3_nt: TGTGCCAGCAGCGCGAGGACTCTGCCAGATACGCAGTATTTT

j_call: TRBJ1-2
v_call: TRBV12-3/TRBV12-4
clone_size: .
d_call: .
cdr3_aa: CASTPSANYGYTF
cdr3_nt: TGTGCCAGCACCCCGAGCGCTAACTATGGCTACACCTTC

j_call: TRBJ2-1
v_call: TRBV7-9
clone_size: .
d_call: .
cdr3_aa: CASRSNEQFF
cdr3_nt: TGTGCCAGCCGCTCCAATGAGCAGTTCTTC

j_call: TRBJ2-1
v_call: TRBV11-2
clone_size: .
d_call: .
cdr3_aa: CASSLVVPNHEQFF
cdr3_nt: TGTGCCAGCAGCTTAGTGGTTCCCAATCATGAGCAGTTCTTC

j_call: TRBJ1-5
v_call: TRBV7-9
clone_size: few
d_call: .
cdr3_aa: CASSRDGDQPQHF
cdr3_nt: TGTGCCAGCAGCCGCGACGGAGATCAGCCCCAGCATTTT

j_call: TRBJ1-6
v_call: TRBV10-3
clone_size: .
d_call: TRBD1
cdr3_aa: CAISDGDSAIGSPLHF
cdr3_nt: TGTGCCATCAGTGATGGGGACAGTGCCATAGGTTCACCCCTCCACTTT

j_call: TRBJ2-7
v_call: TRBV7-2
clone_size: few
d_call: TRBD1
cdr3_aa: CASSWGTGDYEQYF
cdr3_nt: TGTGCCAGCAGCTGGGGGACAGGGGACTACGAGCAGTACTTC

j_call: TRBJ2-1
v_call: TRBV7-3
clone_size: few
d_call: .
cdr3_aa: CASSPGGVYSYNEQFF
cdr3_nt: TGTGCCAGCAGCCCAGGGGGGGTTTACTCCTACAATGAGCAGTTCTTC

j_call: TRBJ1-5
v_call: TRBV20-1
clone_size: once
d_call: .
cdr3_aa: CSASHRAVLGQPQHF
cdr3_nt: TGCAGTGCTAGTCACAGGGCGGTGCTGGGTCAGCCCCAGCATTTT

j_call: TRBJ1-1
v_call: TRBV18
clone_size: once
d_call: .
cdr3_aa: CASSIRALNTEAFF
cdr3_nt: TGTGCCAGCTCAATTCGGGCCCTCAACACTGAAGCTTTCTTT

j_call: TRBJ2-7
v_call: TRBV6-5
clone_size: once
d_call: .
cdr3_aa: CASSRRTGSSSYEQYF
cdr3_nt: TGTGCCAGCAGTCGAAGGACCGGGAGCTCCTCCTACGAGCAGTACTTC

j_call: TRBJ2-2
v_call: TRBV6-2/TRBV6-3
clone_size: .
d_call: .
cdr3_aa: CASSYHEGGELFF
cdr3_nt: TGTGCCAGCAGTTACCACGAGGGCGGGGAGCTGTTTTTT

j_call: TRBJ2-7
v_call: TRBV6-5
clone_size: .
d_call: .
cdr3_aa: CASTPVADHSYEQYF
cdr3_nt: TGTGCCAGCACTCCGGTGGCGGATCACTCCTACGAGCAGTACTTC

j_call: TRBJ2-3
v_call: TRBV24-1
clone_size: .
d_call: .
cdr3_aa: CATSERGYGDTQYF
cdr3_nt: TGTGCCACCAGTGAGAGGGGCTACGGAGATACGCAGTATTTT

j_call: TRBJ2-7
v_call: TRBV5-6
clone_size: .
d_call: .
cdr3_aa: CASSDITGLSSYEQYF
cdr3_nt: TGTGCCAGCAGCGATATAACAGGGCTGAGCTCCTACGAGCAGTACTTC

j_call: TRBJ2-2
v_call: TRBV5-1
clone_size: .
d_call: TRBD1
cdr3_aa: CASGTGGTGELFF
cdr3_nt: TGCGCCAGCGGGACAGGGGGCACCGGGGAGCTGTTTTTT

j_call: TRBJ2-7
v_call: TRBV24-1
clone_size: .
d_call: .
cdr3_aa: CATSDSTSAGHPYEQYF
cdr3_nt: TGTGCCACCAGTGATTCCACATCGGCGGGTCACCCCTACGAGCAGTACTTC

j_call: TRBJ2-1
v_call: TRBV9
clone_size: few
d_call: TRBD2
cdr3_aa: CASSATGTSSNNEQFF
cdr3_nt: TGTGCCAGCAGTGCTACCGGGACTAGCAGCAACAATGAGCAGTTCTTC

j_call: TRBJ2-6
v_call: TRBV4-1
clone_size: few
d_call: .
cdr3_aa: CASSQVAQATRGANVLTF
cdr3_nt: TGCGCCAGCAGCCAAGTGGCACAGGCGACTAGAGGGGCCAACGTCCTGACTTTC

j_call: TRBJ2-2
v_call: TRBV5-1
clone_size: few
d_call: .
cdr3_aa: CASSLREVVDTGELFF
cdr3_nt: TGCGCCAGCAGCTTGAGGGAGGTGGTGGACACCGGGGAGCTGTTTTTT

j_call: TRBJ2-3
v_call: TRBV7-3
clone_size: .
d_call: TRBD2
cdr3_aa: CASSLMASGGDTQYF
cdr3_nt: TGTGCCAGCAGCTTAATGGCTAGCGGGGGTGATACGCAGTATTTT

j_call: TRBJ2-5
v_call: TRBV5-1
clone_size: .
d_call: .
cdr3_aa: CASSIPTQETQYF
cdr3_nt: TGCGCCAGCAGCATCCCCACCCAAGAGACCCAGTACTTC

j_call: TRBJ1-1
v_call: TRBV7-9
clone_size: many
d_call: .
cdr3_aa: CASSLDMNTEAFF
cdr3_nt: TGTGCCAGCAGCCTTGACATGAACACTGAAGCTTTCTTT

j_call: TRBJ2-4
v_call: TRBV18
clone_size: .
d_call: .
cdr3_aa: CASSPPRGAAAKNIQYF
cdr3_nt: TGTGCCAGCTCACCACCTCGAGGGGCCGCCGCCAAAAACATTCAGTACTTC

j_call: TRBJ2-2
v_call: TRBV19
clone_size: .
d_call: TRBD1
cdr3_aa: CASSSATGAPTNTGELFF
cdr3_nt: TGTGCCAGTAGTTCCGCGACAGGGGCCCCCACGAACACCGGGGAGCTGTTTTTT

j_call: TRBJ2-3
v_call: TRBV7-2
clone_size: few
d_call: TRBD2
cdr3_aa: CASSAWTSGSKTDTQYF
cdr3_nt: TGTGCCAGCAGCGCCTGGACTAGCGGGAGTAAGACAGATACGCAGTATTTT

j_call: TRBJ2-7
v_call: TRBV6-5
clone_size: few
d_call: TRBD1
cdr3_aa: CASSYGGQGRSYEQYF
cdr3_nt: TGTGCCAGCAGTTACGGAGGACAGGGCAGATCCTACGAGCAGTACTTC

j_call: TRBJ1-1
v_call: TRBV19
clone_size: .
d_call: .
cdr3_aa: CASPRGPGDTEAFF
cdr3_nt: TGTGCCAGCCCAAGGGGCCCGGGGGACACTGAAGCTTTCTTT

j_call: TRBJ2-1
v_call: TRBV29-1
clone_size: .
d_call: .
cdr3_aa: CSVVGGSYNEQFF
cdr3_nt: TGCAGCGTTGTAGGGGGCTCCTACAATGAGCAGTTCTTC

j_call: TRBJ2-5
v_call: TRBV18
clone_size: once
d_call: TRBD2
cdr3_aa: CASSPNQGGLSQYF
cdr3_nt: TGTGCCAGCTCACCAAACCAGGGAGGGCTGTCCCAGTACTTC

j_call: TRBJ1-1
v_call: TRBV29-1
clone_size: few
d_call: .
cdr3_aa: CSAIKGTEAFF
cdr3_nt: TGCAGCGCAATTAAGGGGACTGAAGCTTTCTTT

j_call: TRBJ1-3
v_call: TRBV12-3/TRBV12-4
clone_size: .
d_call: TRBD1
cdr3_aa: CASSFRDLGTAGNTIYF
cdr3_nt: TGTGCCAGCAGTTTTCGTGACCTCGGGACAGCTGGAAACACCATATATTTT

j_call: TRBJ2-2
v_call: TRBV29-1
clone_size: few
d_call: .
cdr3_aa: CSVEGGPGELFF
cdr3_nt: TGCAGCGTTGAAGGGGGCCCCGGGGAGCTGTTTTTT

j_call: TRBJ2-1
v_call: TRBV9
clone_size: few
d_call: .
cdr3_aa: CASNKGNEYNEQFF
cdr3_nt: TGTGCCAGCAACAAGGGCAACGAGTACAATGAGCAGTTCTTC

j_call: TRBJ2-7
v_call: TRBV20-1
clone_size: .
d_call: .
cdr3_aa: CSARLPYGGGYEQYF
cdr3_nt: TGCAGTGCTAGACTTCCTTACGGGGGCGGCTACGAGCAGTACTTC

j_call: TRBJ1-1
v_call: TRBV5-1
clone_size: few
d_call: .
cdr3_aa: CASMRDTEAFF
cdr3_nt: TGCGCCAGCATGAGGGACACTGAAGCTTTCTTT

j_call: TRBJ2-2
v_call: TRBV12-3/TRBV12-4
clone_size: .
d_call: TRBD2
cdr3_aa: CASSGRGLAGHGELFF
cdr3_nt: TGTGCCAGCAGTGGGAGGGGACTAGCGGGACACGGGGAGCTGTTTTTT

j_call: TRBJ2-7
v_call: TRBV29-1
clone_size: .
d_call: .
cdr3_aa: CSVLAFYEQYF
cdr3_nt: TGCAGCGTACTCGCATTCTACGAGCAGTACTTC

j_call: TRBJ2-7
v_call: TRBV5-5
clone_size: .
d_call: TRBD1
cdr3_aa: CASSPGQAEGSYEQYF
cdr3_nt: TGTGCCAGCAGCCCCGGACAGGCGGAAGGGTCCTACGAGCAGTACTTC

j_call: TRBJ2-3
v_call: TRBV24-1
clone_size: once
d_call: .
cdr3_aa: CATSDLHLGGTDTQYF
cdr3_nt: TGTGCCACCAGTGATTTGCATCTGGGGGGCACAGATACGCAGTATTTT

j_call: TRBJ2-3
v_call: TRBV18
clone_size: few
d_call: .
cdr3_aa: CASSLIGLEEYF
cdr3_nt: TGTGCCAGCTCACTGATCGGCCTAGAGGAGTATTTT